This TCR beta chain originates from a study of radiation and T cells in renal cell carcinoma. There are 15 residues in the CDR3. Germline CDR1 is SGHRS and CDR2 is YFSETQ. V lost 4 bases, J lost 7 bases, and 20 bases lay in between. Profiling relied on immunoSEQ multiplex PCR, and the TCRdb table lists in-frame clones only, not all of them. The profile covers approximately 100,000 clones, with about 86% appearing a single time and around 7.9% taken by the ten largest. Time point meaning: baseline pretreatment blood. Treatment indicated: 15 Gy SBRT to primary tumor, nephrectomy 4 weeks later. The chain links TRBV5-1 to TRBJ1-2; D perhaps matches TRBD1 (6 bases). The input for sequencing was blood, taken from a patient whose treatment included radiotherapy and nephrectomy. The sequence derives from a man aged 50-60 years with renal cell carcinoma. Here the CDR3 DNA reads TGCGCCAGCAGCCTAAACAGGGAATCGCTGGCTGGCTACACCTTC. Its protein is CASSLNRESLAGYTF.